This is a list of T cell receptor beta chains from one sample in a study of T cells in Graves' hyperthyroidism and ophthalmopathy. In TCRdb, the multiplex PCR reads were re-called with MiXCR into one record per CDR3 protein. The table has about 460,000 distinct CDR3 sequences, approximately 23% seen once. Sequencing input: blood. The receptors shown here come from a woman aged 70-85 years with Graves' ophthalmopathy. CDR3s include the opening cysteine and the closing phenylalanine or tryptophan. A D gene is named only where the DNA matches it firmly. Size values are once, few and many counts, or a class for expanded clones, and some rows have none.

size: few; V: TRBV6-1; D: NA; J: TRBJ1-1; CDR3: CASSYDRLNTEAFF; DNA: TGTGCCAGCAGTTATGACAGGTTGAACACTGAAGCTTTCTTT
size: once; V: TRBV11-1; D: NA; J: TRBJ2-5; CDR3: CASRTGAGTQYF; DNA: TGTGCCAGCAGGACGGGGGCGGGGACCCAGTACTTC
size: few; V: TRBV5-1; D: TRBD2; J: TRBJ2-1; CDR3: CASSWLAGGETEQFF; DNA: TGCGCCAGCAGCTGGCTAGCGGGAGGGGAAACCGAGCAGTTCTTC
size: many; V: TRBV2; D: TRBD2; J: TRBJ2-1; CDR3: CASSQLVAGVSEQFF; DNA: TGTGCCAGCAGCCAGCTGGTAGCGGGAGTGTCTGAGCAGTTCTTC
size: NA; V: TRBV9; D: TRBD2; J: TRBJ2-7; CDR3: CASSVGGLAGDEQYF; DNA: TGTGCCAGCAGCGTAGGAGGGCTAGCGGGAGATGAGCAGTACTTC
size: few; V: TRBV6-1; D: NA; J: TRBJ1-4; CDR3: CASSELARGNEKLFF; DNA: TGTGCCAGCAGTGAACTGGCCAGGGGAAATGAAAAACTGTTTTTT
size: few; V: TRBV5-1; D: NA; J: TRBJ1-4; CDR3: CASSSSATNEKLFF; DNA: TGCGCCAGCAGCTCCAGTGCAACTAATGAAAAACTGTTTTTT
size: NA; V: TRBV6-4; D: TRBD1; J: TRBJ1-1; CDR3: CASSRVGQEFWGFF; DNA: TGTGCCAGCAGCCGGGTGGGACAGGAGTTTTGGGGTTTCTTT
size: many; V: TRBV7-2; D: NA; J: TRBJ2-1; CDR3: CATSPGGGRRYNEQFF; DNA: TGTGCCACGTCCCCCGGGGGCGGGAGAAGATACAATGAGCAGTTCTTC
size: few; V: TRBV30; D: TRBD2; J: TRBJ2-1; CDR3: CAWSAGGAGYEQFF; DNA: TGTGCCTGGAGTGCGGGAGGGGCCGGGTATGAGCAGTTCTTC
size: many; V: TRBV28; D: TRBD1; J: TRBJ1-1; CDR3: CASSSPGTGNTEAFF; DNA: TGTGCCAGCAGCTCGCCCGGGACAGGGAACACTGAAGCTTTCTTT
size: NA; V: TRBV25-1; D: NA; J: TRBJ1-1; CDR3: CASSESRRPAFF; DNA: TGTGCCAGCAGTGAATCTCGTCGTCCAGCTTTCTTT
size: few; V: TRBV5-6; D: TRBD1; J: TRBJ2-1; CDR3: CASSPVDRRYNEQFF; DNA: TGTGCCAGCAGCCCAGTGGACAGGCGCTACAATGAGCAGTTCTTC
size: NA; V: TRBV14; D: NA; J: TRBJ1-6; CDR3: CASSQVWGNSPLHF; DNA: TGTGCCAGCAGCCAGGTGTGGGGTAATTCACCCCTCCACTTT
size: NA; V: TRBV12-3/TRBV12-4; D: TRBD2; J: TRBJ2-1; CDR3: CASSGLAEDYNEQFF; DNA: TGTGCCAGCAGCGGGCTAGCGGAGGACTACAATGAGCAGTTCTTC
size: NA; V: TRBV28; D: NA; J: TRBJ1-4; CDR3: CASSFGPEKLFF; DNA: TGTGCCAGCAGTTTCGGGCCTGAAAAACTGTTTTTT
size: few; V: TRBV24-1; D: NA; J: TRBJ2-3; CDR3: CATSRGLGFTETDTQYF; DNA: TGTGCCACCAGTCGTGGTCTCGGGTTCACTGAGACAGATACGCAGTATTTT
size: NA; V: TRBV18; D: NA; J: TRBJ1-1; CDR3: CASSSIRRGTEAFF; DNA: TGTGCCAGCTCATCAATCCGGAGGGGAACTGAAGCTTTCTTT
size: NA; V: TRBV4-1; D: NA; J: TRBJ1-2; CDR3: CASSQDESGGSYGYTF; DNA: TGCGCCAGCAGCCAAGATGAGTCGGGGGGAAGCTATGGCTACACCTTC
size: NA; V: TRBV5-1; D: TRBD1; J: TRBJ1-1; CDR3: CASSPRGVPNTEAFF; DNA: TGCGCCAGCAGCCCCAGGGGGGTCCCCAACACTGAAGCTTTCTTT
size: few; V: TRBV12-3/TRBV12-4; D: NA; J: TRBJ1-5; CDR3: CASSGQLGNQPQHF; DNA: TGTGCCAGCAGTGGGCAGCTGGGAAATCAGCCCCAGCATTTT
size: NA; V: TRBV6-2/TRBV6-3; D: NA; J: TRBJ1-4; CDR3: CASRSAGGNEKLSF; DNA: TGTGCCAGCAGATCCGCGGGGGGTAATGAAAAACTGTCTTTT
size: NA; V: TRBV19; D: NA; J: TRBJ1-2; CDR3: CASSRAFSGYTF; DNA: TGTGCCAGTAGCCGGGCGTTTTCTGGCTACACCTTC
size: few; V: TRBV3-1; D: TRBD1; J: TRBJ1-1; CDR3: CASSRTGDANTKAFF; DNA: TGTGCCAGCAGCCGGACAGGGGACGCGAACACTAAAGCTTTCTTT
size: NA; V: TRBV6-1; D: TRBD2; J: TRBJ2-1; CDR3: CASSYSGGEQFF; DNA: TGTGCCAGCAGTTACAGCGGGGGTGAGCAGTTCTTC
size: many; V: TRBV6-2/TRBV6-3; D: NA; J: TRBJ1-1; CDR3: CASSYPRVRRNPEAFF; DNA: TGTGCCAGCAGTTACCCGAGGGTCCGAAGAAACCCTGAAGCTTTCTTT
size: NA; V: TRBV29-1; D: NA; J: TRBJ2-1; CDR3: CSVDRVSYNEQFF; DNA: TGCAGCGTTGATAGGGTGTCCTACAATGAGCAGTTCTTC
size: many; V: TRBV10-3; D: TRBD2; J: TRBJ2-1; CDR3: CAISEKREIGEQFF; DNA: TGTGCCATCAGTGAGAAGCGGGAGATAGGTGAGCAGTTCTTC
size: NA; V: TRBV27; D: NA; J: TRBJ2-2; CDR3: CASSHYPKVDTGELFF; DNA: TGTGCCAGCAGCCACTACCCCAAGGTGGACACCGGGGAGCTGTTTTTT
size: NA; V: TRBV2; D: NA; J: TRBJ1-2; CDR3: CASRGVGTFNYGYTF; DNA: TGTGCCAGCAGGGGAGTCGGGACCTTTAACTATGGCTACACCTTC
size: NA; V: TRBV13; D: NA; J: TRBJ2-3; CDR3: CASSFGFSGLSTDTQYF; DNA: TGTGCCAGCAGCTTCGGGTTTAGCGGACTAAGCACAGATACGCAGTATTTT
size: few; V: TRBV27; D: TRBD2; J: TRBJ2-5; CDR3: CASSSSSGRQETQYF; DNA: TGTGCCAGCAGTTCTAGTAGCGGGAGACAAGAGACCCAGTACTTC
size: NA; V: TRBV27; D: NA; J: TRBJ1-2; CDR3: CASSFYGYTF; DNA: TGTGCCAGCAGTTTTTATGGCTACACCTTC
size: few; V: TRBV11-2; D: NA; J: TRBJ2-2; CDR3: CASSLVLFGELFF; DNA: TGTGCCAGCAGCTTAGTGCTGTTCGGGGAGCTGTTTTTT
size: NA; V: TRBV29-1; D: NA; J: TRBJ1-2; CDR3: CSVEWGAAAGYTF; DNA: TGCAGCGTTGAATGGGGGGCCGCGGCTGGCTACACCTTC
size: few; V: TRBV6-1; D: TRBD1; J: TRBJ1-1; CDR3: CASSAKGAIAFF; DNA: TGTGCCAGCAGTGCTAAGGGGGCCATAGCTTTCTTT
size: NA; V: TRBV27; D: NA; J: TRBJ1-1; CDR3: CASSLMAATNTEAFF; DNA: TGTGCCAGCAGTTTAATGGCAGCCACGAACACTGAAGCTTTCTTT
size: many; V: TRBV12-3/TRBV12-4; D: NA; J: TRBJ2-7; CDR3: CASSPGYPSDYERYF; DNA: TGTGCCAGCAGCCCCGGCTATCCGTCGGACTACGAGCGGTACTTC
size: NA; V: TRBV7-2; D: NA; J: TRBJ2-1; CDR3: CASTQGMLYNEQFF; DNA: TGTGCCAGCACCCAGGGGATGCTTTACAATGAGCAGTTCTTC
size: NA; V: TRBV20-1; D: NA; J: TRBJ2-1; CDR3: CSAPGASYNEQFF; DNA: TGCAGTGCTCCAGGGGCCTCCTACAATGAGCAGTTCTTC